The sequence of this TCR beta chain was determined in a study of cytomegalovirus exposure and HLA in healthy donors. The wider study: Of around 400 genotyped donors, 80% to 85% grouped in the Caucasian-associated ancestry cluster.

This clone has only one observation. The germline V gene has CDR1 SGHAT and CDR2 FQNNGV. CDR3 length equals 12 residues. The donors gave bone marrow, and they were healthy. The PCR used 60 Vbeta and 13 Jbeta primers. The data were produced by immunoSEQ multiplex PCR, yet TCRdb's version contains in-frame clones alone and is incomplete. The repertoire holds about 190,000 clones, with approximately 78% as singletons. Sequenced: PBMCs. V and J are TRBV11-2 and TRBJ2-5, with D unclear. The DNA matches TRBJ2-7 better at its end, which makes the J call doubtful. The TCR originated in a woman in her 30s in good health and CMV-seropositive. The CDR3 DNA reads as TGTGCCAGCAGCTTAGCTTCCTACGAGCAGTACTTC. This encodes CASSLASYEQYF.